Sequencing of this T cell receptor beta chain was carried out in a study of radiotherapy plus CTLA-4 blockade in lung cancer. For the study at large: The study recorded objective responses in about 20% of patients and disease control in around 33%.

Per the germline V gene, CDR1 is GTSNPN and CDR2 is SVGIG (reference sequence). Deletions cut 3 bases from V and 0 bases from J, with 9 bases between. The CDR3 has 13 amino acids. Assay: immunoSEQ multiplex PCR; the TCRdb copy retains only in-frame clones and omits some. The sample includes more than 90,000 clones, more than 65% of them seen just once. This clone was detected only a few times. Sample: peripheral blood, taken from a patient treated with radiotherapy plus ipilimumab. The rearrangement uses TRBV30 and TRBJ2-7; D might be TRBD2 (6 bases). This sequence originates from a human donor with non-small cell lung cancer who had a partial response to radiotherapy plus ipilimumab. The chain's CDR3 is CAWRASDSYEQYF. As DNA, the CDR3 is TGTGCCTGGAGGGCTAGCGACTCCTACGAGCAGTACTTC.